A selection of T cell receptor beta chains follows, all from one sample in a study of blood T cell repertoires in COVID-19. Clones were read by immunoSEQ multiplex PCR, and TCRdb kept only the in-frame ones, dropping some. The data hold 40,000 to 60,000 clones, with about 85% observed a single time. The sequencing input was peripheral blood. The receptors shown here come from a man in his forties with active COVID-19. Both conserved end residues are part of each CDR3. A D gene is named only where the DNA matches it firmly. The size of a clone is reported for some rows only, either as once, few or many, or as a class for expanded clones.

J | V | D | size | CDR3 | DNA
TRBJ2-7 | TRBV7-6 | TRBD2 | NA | CASSFGTSGTSQGEQYF | TGTGCCAGCAGCTTCGGGACTAGCGGGACCTCTCAGGGAGAGCAGTACTTC
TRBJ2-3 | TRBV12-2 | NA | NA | CASRSQGSSQGGSDTQYF | TGTGCAAGTCGCTCCCAGGGAAGCTCTCAGGGGGGATCAGATACGCAGTATTTT
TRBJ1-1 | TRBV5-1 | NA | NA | CASSLSIGGVGFLYTEAFF | TGCGCCAGCAGCTTGAGTATCGGGGGTGTTGGGTTCTTGTACACTGAAGCTTTCTTT
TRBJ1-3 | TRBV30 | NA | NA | CAWSTGGGHGNTIYF | TGTGCCTGGAGTACCGGGGGGGGGCATGGAAACACCATATATTTT
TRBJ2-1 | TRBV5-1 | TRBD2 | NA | CASSLALTSGTHNEQFF | TGCGCCAGCAGCTTGGCTCTTACTAGCGGGACTCACAATGAGCAGTTCTTC
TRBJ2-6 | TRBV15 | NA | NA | CATSRDSPHSGANVLTF | TGTGCCACCAGCAGAGATAGCCCCCACTCTGGGGCCAACGTCCTGACTTTC
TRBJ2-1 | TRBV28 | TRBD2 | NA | CASRETSGRTYNEQFF | TGTGCCAGCAGGGAGACTAGCGGGAGAACCTACAATGAGCAGTTCTTC
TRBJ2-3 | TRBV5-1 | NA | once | CASSLQGTDTQYF | TGCGCCAGCAGCTTGCAGGGCACAGATACGCAGTATTTT
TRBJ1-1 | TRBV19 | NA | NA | CASSGEADSWGAEAFF | TGTGCCAGTAGTGGAGAAGCGGACAGTTGGGGCGCTGAAGCTTTCTTT
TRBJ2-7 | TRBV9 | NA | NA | CASSVGQGPYEQYF | TGTGCCAGCAGCGTCGGGCAGGGGCCCTACGAGCAGTACTTC
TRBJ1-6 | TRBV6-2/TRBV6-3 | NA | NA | CASSHGQLDLYNSPLHF | TGTGCCAGCAGCCATGGACAGCTTGACTTGTATAATTCACCCCTCCACTTT
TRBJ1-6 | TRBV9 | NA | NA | CASSASRESYNSPLHF | TGTGCCAGCAGCGCCAGCAGGGAATCCTATAATTCACCCCTCCACTTT
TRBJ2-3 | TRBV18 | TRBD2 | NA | CASSNEAGSTDTQYF | TGTGCCAGCTCAAATGAAGCGGGAAGCACAGATACGCAGTATTTT
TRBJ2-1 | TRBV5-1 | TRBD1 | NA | CASSFTGTVSYNEQFF | TGCGCCAGCAGCTTTACCGGGACAGTCTCCTACAATGAGCAGTTCTTC
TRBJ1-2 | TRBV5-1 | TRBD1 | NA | CASSATGQGALGYTF | TGCGCCAGCAGCGCAACGGGACAGGGGGCGCTTGGCTACACCTTC
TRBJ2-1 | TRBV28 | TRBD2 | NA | CASVTSGNEQFF | TGTGCCAGCGTTACTAGCGGAAATGAGCAGTTCTTC
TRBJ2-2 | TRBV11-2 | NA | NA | CASKETPAAVGGELFF | TGTGCCAGCAAGGAGACCCCCGCGGCGGTGGGCGGGGAGCTGTTTTTT
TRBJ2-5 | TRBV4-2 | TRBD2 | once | CASSQRLAPQETQYF | TGTGCCAGCAGCCAGAGACTAGCGCCCCAAGAGACCCAGTACTTC
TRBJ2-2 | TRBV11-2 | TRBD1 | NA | CASSRGQGKFRAGELFF | TGTGCCAGCAGCCGGGGACAGGGTAAGTTTCGGGCCGGGGAGCTGTTTTTT
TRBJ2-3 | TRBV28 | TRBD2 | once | CASSTAGSTDTQYF | TGTGCCAGCAGTACAGCGGGGAGCACAGATACGCAGTATTTT
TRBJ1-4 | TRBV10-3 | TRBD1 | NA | CAISDLGQVNEKLFF | TGTGCCATCAGTGACCTGGGACAGGTTAATGAAAAACTGTTTTTT
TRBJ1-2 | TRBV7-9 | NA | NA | CASSSWVKGLGGYTF | TGTGCCAGCAGCTCCTGGGTAAAGGGGCTTGGTGGCTACACCTTC
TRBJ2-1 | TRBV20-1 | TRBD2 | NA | CSASLAGVYNEQFF | TGCAGTGCTAGTCTAGCGGGAGTTTACAATGAGCAGTTCTTC
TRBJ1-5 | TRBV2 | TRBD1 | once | CASQGDQPQHF | TGTGCCAGCCAGGGGGATCAGCCCCAGCATTTT
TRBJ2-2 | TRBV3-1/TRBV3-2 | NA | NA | CASSQLGVAAPNTGELFF | TGTGCCAGCAGCCAACTCGGGGTAGCGGCACCCAACACCGGGGAGCTGTTTTTT
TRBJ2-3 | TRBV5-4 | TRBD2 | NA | CASSSWGAGKGDTQYF | TGTGCCAGCAGCTCCTGGGGAGCGGGAAAAGGTGATACGCAGTATTTT
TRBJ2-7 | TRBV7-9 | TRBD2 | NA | CASSVSGRDYEQYF | TGTGCCAGCAGCGTTAGCGGGAGAGACTACGAGCAGTACTTC
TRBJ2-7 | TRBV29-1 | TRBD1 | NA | CSASPDRGYEQYF | TGCAGCGCCTCGCCTGACAGGGGCTACGAGCAGTACTTC
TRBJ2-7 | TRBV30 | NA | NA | CAWTPSRYGTMEEQYF | TGTGCCTGGACCCCAAGCCGATACGGGACAATGGAAGAGCAGTACTTC
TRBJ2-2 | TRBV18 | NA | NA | CASSPLFGNTGELFF | TGTGCCAGCTCACCTCTGTTCGGGAACACCGGGGAGCTGTTTTTT
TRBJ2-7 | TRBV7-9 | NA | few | CASRTGSNYEQYF | TGTGCCAGCAGAACCGGGTCGAACTACGAGCAGTACTTC
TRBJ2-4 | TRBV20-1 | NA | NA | CSGLAKNIQYF | TGCAGTGGACTAGCCAAAAACATTCAGTACTTC
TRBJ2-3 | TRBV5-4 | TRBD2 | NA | CASSPGTTADTQYF | TGTGCCAGCAGCCCGGGGACTACTGCAGATACGCAGTATTTT
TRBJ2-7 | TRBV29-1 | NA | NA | CSVQGSYEQYF | TGCAGCGTTCAGGGGTCCTACGAGCAGTACTTC
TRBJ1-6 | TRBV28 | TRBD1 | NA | CASRNRGGSYNSPLHF | TGTGCCAGCAGGAACAGGGGGGGCTCCTATAATTCACCCCTCCACTTT
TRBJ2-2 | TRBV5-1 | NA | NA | CASSFQGTNTGELFF | TGCGCCAGCAGCTTCCAGGGCACTAACACCGGGGAGCTGTTTTTT
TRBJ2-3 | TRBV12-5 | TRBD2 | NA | CASGSLAAGDSDTQYF | TGTGCTAGTGGTTCCCTTGCAGCGGGAGACTCAGATACGCAGTATTTT
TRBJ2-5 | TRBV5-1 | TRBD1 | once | CASSGGTVQETQYF | TGCGCCAGCAGCGGTGGGACAGTCCAAGAGACCCAGTACTTC
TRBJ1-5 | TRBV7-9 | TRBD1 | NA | CASSLGTGGTLYSNQPQHF | TGTGCCAGCAGCTTAGGGACAGGGGGCACCCTCTATAGCAATCAGCCCCAGCATTTT
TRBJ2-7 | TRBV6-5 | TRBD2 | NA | CASSYSFRSGTDEQYF | TGTGCCAGCAGTTACTCGTTCAGGAGCGGGACCGACGAGCAGTACTTC
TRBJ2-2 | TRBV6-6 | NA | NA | CASSQGHTGELFF | TGTGCCAGCAGTCAGGGGCACACCGGGGAGCTGTTTTTT
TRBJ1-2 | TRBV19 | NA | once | CASTLTPNYGYTF | TGTGCCAGTACTCTTACTCCCAACTATGGCTACACCTTC
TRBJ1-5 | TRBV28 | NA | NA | CASSPLYSNQPQHF | TGTGCCAGCAGCCCGTTGTATAGCAATCAGCCCCAGCATTTT
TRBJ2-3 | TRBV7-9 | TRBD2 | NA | CASSLASGVSTDTQYF | TGTGCCAGCAGCTTGGCTAGCGGGGTATCGACAGATACGCAGTATTTT
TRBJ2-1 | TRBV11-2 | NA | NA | CASSYTQVEFF | TGTGCCAGCAGCTATACACAAGTGGAGTTCTTC
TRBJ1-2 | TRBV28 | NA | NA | CASSSRRQVLNYGYTF | TGTGCCAGCAGTTCCCGCCGACAGGTACTTAACTATGGCTACACCTTC
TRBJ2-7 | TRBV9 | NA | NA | CASSVVGAGADEQYF | TGTGCCAGCAGCGTAGTGGGGGCGGGAGCAGACGAGCAGTACTTC
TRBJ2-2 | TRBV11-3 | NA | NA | CASSFGGANTGELFF | TGTGCCAGCAGCTTTGGCGGGGCGAACACCGGGGAGCTGTTTTTT
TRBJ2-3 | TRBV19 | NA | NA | CASIGLSTDTQYF | TGTGCCAGTATCGGACTGAGCACAGATACGCAGTATTTT
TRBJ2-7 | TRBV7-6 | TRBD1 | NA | CASSPGQRSYEQYF | TGTGCCAGCAGCCCGGGACAGCGGTCCTACGAGCAGTACTTC
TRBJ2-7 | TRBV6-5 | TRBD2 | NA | CASRDYNYEQYF | TGTGCCAGCCGGGACTACAACTACGAGCAGTACTTC
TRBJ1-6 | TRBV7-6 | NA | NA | CASSFTSAGNSPLHF | TGTGCCAGCAGCTTTACTTCAGCGGGCAATTCACCCCTCCACTTT